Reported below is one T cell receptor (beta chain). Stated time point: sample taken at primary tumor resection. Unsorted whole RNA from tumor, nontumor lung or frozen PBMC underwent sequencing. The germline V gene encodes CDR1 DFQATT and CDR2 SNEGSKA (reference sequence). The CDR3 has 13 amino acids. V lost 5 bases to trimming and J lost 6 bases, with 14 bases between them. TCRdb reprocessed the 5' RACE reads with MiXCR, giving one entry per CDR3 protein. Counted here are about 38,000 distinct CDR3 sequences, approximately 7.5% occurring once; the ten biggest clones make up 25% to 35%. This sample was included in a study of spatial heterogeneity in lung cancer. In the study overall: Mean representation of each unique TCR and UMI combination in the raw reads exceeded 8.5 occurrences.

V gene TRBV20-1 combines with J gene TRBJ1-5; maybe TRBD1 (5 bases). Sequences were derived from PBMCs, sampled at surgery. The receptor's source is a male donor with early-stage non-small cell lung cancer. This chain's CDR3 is CSASREGTQPQHF. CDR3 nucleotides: TGCAGTGCTTCCAGGGAGGGGACTCAGCCCCAGCATTTT.